These 27 T cell receptor beta chains came from one sample sequenced in a study of blood T cell repertoires in COVID-19. Produced via immunoSEQ multiplex PCR; TCRdb's table is partial and in-frame only. The sample includes approximately 63,000 clones, about 76% of them seen just once. Material: peripheral blood. The receptors here all came from an elderly woman with acute or convalescent COVID-19.

J is TRBJ2-5 and V is TRBV5-1; D is possibly TRBD1 (6 bases). Trimming removed 3 bases from V and 2 bases from J, with 8 bases in between. The CDR3 runs 13 residues. CDR1 SGHRS and CDR2 YFSETQ come from the germline V gene. Here the CDR3 DNA reads TGCGCCAGCAGCTCTGGACAGCAAGAGACCCAGTACTTC. Translation: CASSSGQQETQYF. The entire variable domain, with the rest obtained from reference TRBV5-1 and TRBJ2-5, is as follows: KAGVTQTPRYLIKTRGQQVTLSCSPISGHRSVSWYQQTPGQGLQFLFEYFSETQRNKGNFPGRFSGRQFSNSRSEMNVSTLELGDSALYLCASSSGQQETQYFGPGTRLLVL.

The rearrangement links TRBV9 to TRBJ1-6; weak D call: TRBD1 (5 bases). The V gene's germline CDR1 is SGDLS and CDR2 YYNGEE. The CDR3 runs 13 residues. The ends were cut back, 2 bases at V and 9 bases at J, with 9 bases in the middle. The CDR3 loop reads CASSVTGISPLHF. The CDR3 coding sequence is TGTGCCAGCAGCGTCACAGGAATTTCACCCCTCCACTTT.

This rearrangement joins TRBV6-2 or TRBV6-3 to TRBJ2-3; D is possibly TRBD2 (5 bases). The CDR3 sequence is 12 residues long. V was shortened by 6 bases and J by 7 bases, with 11 bases between the two germline ends. Germline-derived CDR1 and CDR2 are MNHEY and SVGEGT. CDR3 protein: CASRYPGYTQYF. CDR3 coding DNA: TGTGCCAGCAGGTACCCGGGATATACGCAGTATTTT.

The CDR3 reads CASSLAGTGGYNEQFF. The CDR3 DNA reads TGTGCCAGCAGTCTAGCCGGGACAGGGGGGTACAATGAGCAGTTCTTC. The chain links TRBV28 to TRBJ2-1, with 11 positions matching TRBD1. V was clipped by 5 bases and J by 4 bases; unmatched bases: 7. The CDR3 extends over 16 amino acids. Looked up from germline, CDR1 is MDHEN and CDR2 is SYDVKM. The variable domain in full, completed from reference TRBV28 and TRBJ2-1, reads DVKVTQSSRYLVKRTGEKVFLECVQDMDHENMFWYRQDPGLGLRLIYFSYDVKMKEKGDIPEGYSVSREKKERFSLILESASTNQTSMYLCASSLAGTGGYNEQFFGPGTRLTVL.

The J gene is TRBJ1-5, the V gene TRBV28, with D maybe TRBD1 (6 bases). The CDR3 sequence is 16 residues long. Germline V gene data show CDR1 as MDHEN and CDR2 as SYDVKM. V was cut by 5 bases and J by 5 bases, with 19 bases left in between. CDR3 coding DNA: TGTGCCAGCAGTGCGAAGAGGGCCAGGGGCGATCAGCCCCAGCATTTT. As protein: CASSAKRARGDQPQHF.

The chain recombines TRBV6-1 with TRBJ2-5, with TRBD2 identical over 9 bases. V shed 1 base, J shed 4 bases, and the junction held 10 bases outside the gene matches. The length of the CDR3 is 17 residues. The germline V gene has CDR1 MNHNS and CDR2 SASEGT. The CDR3 bases are TGTGCCAGCAGTGAAGGATCCCTAGCGGGATCTTCAGAGACCCAGTACTTC. Protein product: CASSEGSLAGSSETQYF.

This clone came up once. The chain employs TRBV18 and TRBJ2-1; D may be TRBD1 (6 bases). The V and J ends lost 8 bases and 5 bases respectively, with 13 bases between them. CDR1 is KGHSH, CDR2 LQKENI, per germline. The CDR3 loop spans 13 amino acids. The CDR3 DNA reads as TGTGCCAGCAAACAGGGCCTAAACAATGAGCAGTTCTTC. Protein sequence: CASKQGLNNEQFF.

The chain combines TRBV11-1 with TRBJ1-1, with no clear D. V was shortened by 2 bases and J by 0 bases, with 4 bases between the two germline ends. CDR3 length: 13 residues. CDR1 and CDR2 from the germline V gene are SGHAT and FQDESV (reference sequence). CDR3 region: CASSLHLNTEAFF. Here the CDR3 DNA reads TGTGCCAGCAGCTTACACTTGAACACTGAAGCTTTCTTT.

The gene calls are TRBV10-3 and TRBJ1-2, with D maybe TRBD1 (5 bases). This CDR3 spans 12 amino acids. Trimming took 4 bases from V and 7 from J, leaving 10 bases between them. Germline V gene lookup returns CDR1 ENHRY and CDR2 SYGVKD. For the CDR3, the DNA is TGTGCCATCAGTGGGACAAAAGGTGGCTACACCTTC. Translation: CAISGTKGGYTF.

This chain links TRBV12-5 with TRBJ1-2; D might be TRBD1 (5 bases). Germline CDR1 is LGHNT and CDR2 is FRNRAP. The CDR3 consists of 14 residues. V lost 0 bases and J 4 bases, leaving 9 bases between the germline ends. The CDR3 reads CASGLVTGSYGYTF. The CDR3 bases are TGTGCTAGTGGTTTGGTTACAGGTTCCTATGGCTACACCTTC.

Comment on this clone: Germline and junction disagree at one end, which may indicate a read error. The chain joins TRBV12-5 to TRBJ2-6, with unresolved D. This CDR3 has 8 residues. Germline CDR1 and CDR2: LGHNT and FRNRAP. This CDR3 is CASGSPGF. In DNA, the CDR3 is TGTGCTAGTGGTTCCCCGGGTTTC.

The J gene is TRBJ2-7, the V gene TRBV19; D is possibly TRBD1 (6 bases). Germline V CDR1 and CDR2: LNHDA, SQIVND (reference sequence). Trimming pared 3 bases from V and 4 bases from J, leaving 16 bases between. The CDR3 extends over 15 amino acids. DNA for the CDR3: TGTGCCAGTAGTATTATCGGCAGGGGACCTTACGAGCAGTACTTC. Protein product: CASSIIGRGPYEQYF.

CDR3: CASSLGKGAYEQYF. In DNA form, the CDR3 reads TGTGCCAGCAGCTTAGGGAAGGGGGCCTACGAGCAGTACTTC. The V and J genes are TRBV7-2 and TRBJ2-7; tentatively, D is TRBD1 (6 bases). CDR3 length: 14 residues. The ends were cut back, 1 base at V and 2 bases at J, with 9 bases in the middle. Germline V gene lookup returns CDR1 SGHTA and CDR2 FQGNSA.

The chain couples TRBV11-2 to TRBJ2-1, with 11 bases aligning to TRBD2. Trimming removed 0 bases from V and 5 bases from J; junction bases left unmatched: 3. This CDR3 spans 16 amino acids. The germline V gene encodes CDR1 SGHAT and CDR2 FQNNGV. DNA for the CDR3: TGTGCCAGCAGCTTAGAGGTAGCGGGAGGGAACAATGAGCAGTTCTTC. This gives the protein CASSLEVAGGNNEQFF.

This chain joins TRBV6-5 and TRBJ2-3, with TRBD1 matching over 7 bases. The CDR3 has 13 residues. V dropped 6 bases and J dropped 6; count of bases not matched to a gene: 6. From germline, CDR1 is MNHEY and CDR2 SVGAGI. The CDR3: CASRAGTADTQYF. CDR3 nucleotides: TGTGCCAGCAGGGCCGGGACAGCGGATACGCAGTATTTT.

The chain links TRBV19 to TRBJ2-1; D is perhaps TRBD2 (6 bases). Trimming shortened V by 2 bases and J by 6 bases, and 11 bases separated the two germline ends. The CDR3 covers 14 residues. CDR1 is LNHDA and CDR2 is SQIVND in the germline V gene (reference sequence). The CDR3 reads CASSIRDSTNEQFF. In DNA form, the CDR3 reads TGTGCCAGTAGTATAAGGGACTCGACCAATGAGCAGTTCTTC.

This clone was recorded only once. CDR3 nucleotides: TGTGCCAGCAGCGTAGGTGTTAGCGGGTCCCAAGAGACCCAGTACTTC. It translates to CASSVGVSGSQETQYF. The chain joins TRBV9 to TRBJ2-5, with TRBD2 matching over 7 bases. Trimming cost V 0 bases and J 1 base; bases outside gene matches: 6. The CDR3 contains 16 residues. Germline values: CDR1 SGDLS, CDR2 YYNGEE.

The gene calls are TRBV20-1 and TRBJ1-6; no reliable D call. The V end lost 3 bases, the J end lost 5 bases, and 11 bases lay between the germline ends. Germline values: CDR1 DFQATT, CDR2 SNEGSKA (reference sequence). CDR3 length equals 14 residues. This CDR3 reads CSASRQTDNSPLHF. CDR3 sequence (DNA): TGCAGTGCTAGTCGACAAACCGATAATTCACCCCTCCACTTT.

The rearrangement uses TRBV27 and TRBJ2-2; 9 nucleotides match TRBD1. J was trimmed by 8 bases and V by 0 bases; bases with no gene match: 13. Germline V CDR1 and CDR2: MNHEY, SMNVEV (reference sequence). This CDR3 is built from 18 residues. Here the CDR3 reads CASSLSGAFGTGPGELFF. The CDR3 nucleotides read TGTGCCAGCAGTTTATCCGGAGCGTTTGGGACAGGGCCTGGGGAGCTGTTTTTT.

The chain is built from TRBV5-1 and TRBJ1-4; D not certain. The CDR3 is 16 amino acids. Germline V gene sequence: CDR1 SGHRS, CDR2 YFSETQ. V lost 4 bases and J 0 bases, leaving 13 bases between the germline ends. This chain's CDR3 is CASSGGGDSTNEKLFF. The CDR3 nucleotides read TGCGCCAGCAGCGGAGGAGGTGATTCAACTAATGAAAAACTGTTTTTT.

The CDR3 DNA sequence: TGTGCCAGCAGCCGACAGCCCTCCTACGAGCAGTACTTC. This translates into CASSRQPSYEQYF. J is TRBJ2-7 and V is TRBV11-2; TRBD1 is a possible D gene (5 bases). This CDR3 contains 13 residues. The germline V and J ends were trimmed by 5 bases and 0 bases, with 8 bases remaining between them. Germline V gene sequence: CDR1 SGHAT, CDR2 FQNNGV.

This chain connects TRBV9 to TRBJ2-2; 12 nucleotides match TRBD2. Germline CDR1 is SGDLS and CDR2 is YYNGEE. V shed 1 base, J shed 6 bases, and the junction held 4 bases outside the gene matches. CDR3 length: 16 residues. The CDR3 protein is CASSVSLAGGAGELFF. In DNA form, the CDR3 reads TGTGCCAGCAGCGTAAGCCTAGCGGGAGGGGCCGGGGAGCTGTTTTTT.

The chain joins TRBV10-3 to TRBJ1-6; D possibly corresponds to TRBD1 (6 bases). V was clipped by 2 bases and J by 13 bases, with 15 bases between them. CDR3 size: 14 residues. The germline V gene encodes CDR1 ENHRY and CDR2 SYGVKD. Here the CDR3 DNA reads TGTGCCATCAGTGAGGGACAGCACAACAGTCCCCTCCACTTT. The encoded protein is CAISEGQHNSPLHF.

This rearrangement joins TRBV11-2 to TRBJ2-7; 9 nucleotides align to TRBD1. Germline assignment: CDR1 SGHAT and CDR2 FQNNGV. The V segment lost 4 bases and the J segment 1 base; nucleotides outside the gene matches: 5. CDR3 length: 15 residues. The CDR3 DNA follows: TGTGCCAGCAGCTCGGCCGGGACAGGGTCCTACGAGCAGTACTTC. Its translation: CASSSAGTGSYEQYF.

The rearrangement joins TRBV5-8 to TRBJ1-2; 10 bases fit TRBD1. The germline gives CDR1 SGHTS, CDR2 YDEGEE. The ends lost 3 bases at V and 13 bases at J; junction bases unmatched: 6. This CDR3 region has 12 residues. The CDR3 sequence is CASSWGQGRCTF. The CDR3 bases are TGTGCCAGCAGCTGGGGACAGGGGCGCTGCACCTTC.

This clone came up a few times. J is TRBJ2-7 and V is TRBV7-8; TRBD1 might be the D (5 bases). The germline V gene has CDR1 SGHVS and CDR2 FQNEAQ. CDR3 length equals 12 residues. V lost 8 bases and J 5 bases, leaving 13 bases between the germline ends. The CDR3 DNA sequence: TGTGCCAGCGGACCTGGGGCGGACGAGCAGTACTTC. Amino acid sequence: CASGPGADEQYF.

V gene TRBV10-3 combines with J gene TRBJ1-1; TRBD1 is a possible D gene (5 bases). Trimming cost V 10 bases and J 11 bases, with 23 bases left between them. Germline V lookup: CDR1 ENHRY, CDR2 SYGVKD. The CDR3 is 13 residues long. DNA for the CDR3: TGTGCCACCCAACCTGGACAAATGGAGGGGGCTTTCTTT. Its translation: CATQPGQMEGAFF.